This TCR beta chain appears in the sequencing data of a study of blood T cell repertoires in COVID-19. Across the whole study: T cells, B-cell-depleted T cells, or PBMCs supplied cDNA or gDNA.

This clone was observed a handful of times. Germline V gives CDR1 MGHRA, CDR2 YSYEKL. The CDR3 length is 13 residues. V lost 0 bases and J lost 7, with 7 bases in between. Source study methods: The assay estimated nucleated cells by amplifying reference gene primers. The assay was immunoSEQ multiplex PCR, and TCRdb's table has in-frame clones only and misses some. That table is the source of V, J and clone size, and D and trimming were worked out from the DNA. The sample includes 190,000 or so clones, about 86% of them seen just once. This chain joins TRBV4-1 and TRBJ1-5, with D unresolved. Sequencing was done on a sample of peripheral blood. This clonotype originated in a woman between 18 and 29 years old who had recovered from COVID-19. The CDR3 reads CASSQEVSQPQHF. Written as DNA, the CDR3 is TGCGCCAGCAGCCAAGAAGTGAGCCAGCCCCAGCATTTT.